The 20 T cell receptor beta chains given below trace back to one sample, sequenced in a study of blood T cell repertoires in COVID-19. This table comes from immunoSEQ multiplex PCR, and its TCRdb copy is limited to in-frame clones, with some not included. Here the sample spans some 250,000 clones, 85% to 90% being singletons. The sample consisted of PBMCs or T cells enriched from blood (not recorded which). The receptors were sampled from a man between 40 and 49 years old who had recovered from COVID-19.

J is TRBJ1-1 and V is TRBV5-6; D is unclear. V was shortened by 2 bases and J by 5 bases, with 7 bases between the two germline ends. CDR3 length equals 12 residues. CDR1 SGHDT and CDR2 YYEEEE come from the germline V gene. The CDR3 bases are TGTGCCAGCAGCTTTAGTGTAACTGAAGCTTTCTTT. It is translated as CASSFSVTEAFF.

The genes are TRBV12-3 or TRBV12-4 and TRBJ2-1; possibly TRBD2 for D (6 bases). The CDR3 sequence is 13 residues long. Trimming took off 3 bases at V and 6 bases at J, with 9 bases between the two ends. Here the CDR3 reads CASSFAGLNEQFF. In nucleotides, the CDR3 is TGTGCCAGCAGTTTTGCGGGGCTCAATGAGCAGTTCTTC.

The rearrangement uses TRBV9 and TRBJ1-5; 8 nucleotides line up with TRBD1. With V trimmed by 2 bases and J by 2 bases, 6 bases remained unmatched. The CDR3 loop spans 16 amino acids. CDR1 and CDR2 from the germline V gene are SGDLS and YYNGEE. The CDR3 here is CASSVRQGLGNQPQHF. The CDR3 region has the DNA TGTGCCAGCAGCGTGCGACAGGGGCTAGGCAATCAGCCCCAGCATTTT.

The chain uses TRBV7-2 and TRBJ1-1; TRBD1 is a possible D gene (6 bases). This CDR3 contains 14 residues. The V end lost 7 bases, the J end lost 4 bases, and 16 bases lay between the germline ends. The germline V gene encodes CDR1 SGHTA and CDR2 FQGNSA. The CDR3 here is CASTERGGFTEAFF. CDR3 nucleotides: TGTGCCAGCACCGAGCGAGGGGGATTCACTGAAGCTTTCTTT.

Here the CDR3 DNA reads TGCAGTGCTAGTGGGGTACGGGGAGCTTACGAGCAGTACTTC. This encodes CSASGVRGAYEQYF. The chain carries TRBV20-1 and TRBJ2-7; a possible D gene is TRBD2 (5 bases). The V end was cut by 3 bases, the J end by 4 bases, with 16 bases between. The CDR3 contains 14 residues. Germline values: CDR1 DFQATT, CDR2 SNEGSKA (reference sequence).

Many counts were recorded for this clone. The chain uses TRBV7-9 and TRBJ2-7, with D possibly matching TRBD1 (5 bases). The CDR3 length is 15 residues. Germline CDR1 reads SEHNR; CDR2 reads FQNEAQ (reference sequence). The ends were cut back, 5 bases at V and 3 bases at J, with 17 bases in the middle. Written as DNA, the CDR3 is TGTGCCAGCAGCCCATCGGCAGGGTTCAACTACGAGCAGTACTTC. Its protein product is CASSPSAGFNYEQYF.

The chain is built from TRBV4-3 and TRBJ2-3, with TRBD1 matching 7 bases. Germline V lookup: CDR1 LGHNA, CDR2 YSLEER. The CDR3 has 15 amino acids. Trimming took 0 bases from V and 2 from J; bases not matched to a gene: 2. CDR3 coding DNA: TGCGCCAGCAGCCAAGACGGGACAGCCACAGATACGCAGTATTTT. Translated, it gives CASSQDGTATDTQYF.

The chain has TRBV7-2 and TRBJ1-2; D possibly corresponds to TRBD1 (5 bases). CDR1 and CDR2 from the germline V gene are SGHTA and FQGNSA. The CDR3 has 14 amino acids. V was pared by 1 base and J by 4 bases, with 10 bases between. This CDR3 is CASSLEGRIYGYTF. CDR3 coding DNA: TGTGCCAGCAGCTTAGAGGGGCGCATCTATGGCTACACCTTC.

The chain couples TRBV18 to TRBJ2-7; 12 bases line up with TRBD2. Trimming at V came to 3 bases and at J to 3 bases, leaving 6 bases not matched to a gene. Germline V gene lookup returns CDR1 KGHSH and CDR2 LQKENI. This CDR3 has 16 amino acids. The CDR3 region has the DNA TGTGCCAGCTCACCGCCCGGACTAGCGGGAAACTACGAGCAGTACTTC. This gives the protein CASSPPGLAGNYEQYF.

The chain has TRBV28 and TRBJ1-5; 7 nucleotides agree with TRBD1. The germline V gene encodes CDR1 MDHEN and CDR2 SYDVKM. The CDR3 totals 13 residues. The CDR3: CGSRTGLNQPQHF. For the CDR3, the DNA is TGTGGGTCCCGGACAGGCCTGAATCAGCCCCAGCATTTT.

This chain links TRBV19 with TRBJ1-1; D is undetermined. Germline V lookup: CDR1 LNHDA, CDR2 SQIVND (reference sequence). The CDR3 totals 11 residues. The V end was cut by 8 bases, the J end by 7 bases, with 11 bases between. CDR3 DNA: TGTGCCAGTGCAGAAAGGAGTGAAGCTTTCTTT. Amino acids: CASAERSEAFF. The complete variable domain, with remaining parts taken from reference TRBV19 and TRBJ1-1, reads DGGITQSPKYLFRKEGQNVTLSCEQNLNHDAMYWYRQDPGQGLRLIYYSQIVNDFQKGDIAEGYSVSREKKESFPLTVTSAQKNPTAFYLCASAERSEAFFGQGTRLTVV.

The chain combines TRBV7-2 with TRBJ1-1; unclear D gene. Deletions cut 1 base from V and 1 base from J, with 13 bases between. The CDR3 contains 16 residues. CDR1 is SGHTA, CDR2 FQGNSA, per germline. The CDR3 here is CASSLEVGLGNTEAFF. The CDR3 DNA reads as TGTGCCAGCAGCTTAGAGGTGGGCCTGGGGAACACTGAAGCTTTCTTT.

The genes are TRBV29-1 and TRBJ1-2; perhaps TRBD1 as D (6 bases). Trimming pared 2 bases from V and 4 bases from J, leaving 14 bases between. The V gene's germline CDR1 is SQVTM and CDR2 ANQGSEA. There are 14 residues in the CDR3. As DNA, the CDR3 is TGCAGCGTTGAATTTGGGCAGGGGATCTATGGCTACACCTTC. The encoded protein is CSVEFGQGIYGYTF.

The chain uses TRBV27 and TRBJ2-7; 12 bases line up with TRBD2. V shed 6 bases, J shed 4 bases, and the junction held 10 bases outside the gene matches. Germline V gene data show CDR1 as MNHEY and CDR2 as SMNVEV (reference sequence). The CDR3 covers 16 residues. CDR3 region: CASSSTSGGVVYEQYF. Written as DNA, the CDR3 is TGTGCCAGCAGCTCGACTAGCGGGGGAGTCGTTTACGAGCAGTACTTC.

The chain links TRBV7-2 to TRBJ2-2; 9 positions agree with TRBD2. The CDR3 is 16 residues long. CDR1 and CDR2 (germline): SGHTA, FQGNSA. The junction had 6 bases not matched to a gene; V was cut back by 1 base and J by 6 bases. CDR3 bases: TGTGCCAGCAGCTTAGTCGGCGGGAGGGCCGCCGGGGAGCTGTTTTTT. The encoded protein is CASSLVGGRAAGELFF.

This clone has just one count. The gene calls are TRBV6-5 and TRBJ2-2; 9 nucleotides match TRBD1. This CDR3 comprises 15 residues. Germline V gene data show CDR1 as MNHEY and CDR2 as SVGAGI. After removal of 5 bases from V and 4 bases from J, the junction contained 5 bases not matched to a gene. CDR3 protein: CASSTDRGSTGELFF. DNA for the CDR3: TGTGCCAGCAGTACGGACAGGGGAAGCACCGGGGAGCTGTTTTTT.

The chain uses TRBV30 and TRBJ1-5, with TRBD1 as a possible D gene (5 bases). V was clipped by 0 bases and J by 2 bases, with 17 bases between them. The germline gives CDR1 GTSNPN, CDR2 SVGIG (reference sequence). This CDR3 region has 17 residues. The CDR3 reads CAWSVLAGTKGNQPQHF. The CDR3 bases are TGTGCCTGGAGTGTATTAGCAGGGACTAAGGGCAATCAGCCCCAGCATTTT.

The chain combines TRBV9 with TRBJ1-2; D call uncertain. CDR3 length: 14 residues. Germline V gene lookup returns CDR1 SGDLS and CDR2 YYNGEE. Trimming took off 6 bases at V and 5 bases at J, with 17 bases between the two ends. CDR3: CASTPGSRLYGYTF. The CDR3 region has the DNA TGTGCCAGCACCCCGGGGAGTAGGTTATATGGCTACACCTTC.

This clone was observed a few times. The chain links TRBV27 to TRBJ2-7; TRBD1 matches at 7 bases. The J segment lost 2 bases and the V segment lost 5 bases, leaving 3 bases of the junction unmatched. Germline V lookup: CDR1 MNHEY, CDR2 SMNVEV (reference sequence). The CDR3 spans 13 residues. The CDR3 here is CASSKQGPYEQYF. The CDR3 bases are TGTGCCAGCAGTAAACAGGGGCCCTACGAGCAGTACTTC.

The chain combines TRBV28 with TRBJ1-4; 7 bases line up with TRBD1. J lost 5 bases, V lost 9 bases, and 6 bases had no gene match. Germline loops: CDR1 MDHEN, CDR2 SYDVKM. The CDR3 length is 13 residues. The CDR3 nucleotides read TGTGCCAGTTCCGGGACAGTAAATGAAAAACTGTTTTTT. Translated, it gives CASSGTVNEKLFF.